Presented here are 11 T cell receptor beta chains from one specimen sequenced in a study of T cell responses to AZD1222 COVID-19 vaccine (dated by TCRdb to the early 2020s). This sample's time point label indicates: baseline before first vaccination. The library was produced with the immunoSEQ multiplex PCR assay. Drawn from immuneACCESS, this table holds only the in-frame rearrangements with V and J called that TCRdb kept. Clones are partly lost; checked studies trace under half to an unresolved V gene and leave the rest unexplained. The sample table holds approximately 160,000 clones, of which about 92% were seen once. About 0.9% of the sample is held by the ten biggest clonotypes. This material consisted of peripheral blood, taken on day 0 of AZD1222 vaccination. The source is an adult in good health.

V gene TRBV3-1 (or the pseudogene TRBV3-2) combines with J gene TRBJ1-6; D perhaps matches TRBD1 (6 bases). CDR1 and CDR2 from the germline V gene are LGHDT and YNNKEL (reference sequence). Trimming shortened V by 2 bases and J by 0 bases, and 8 bases separated the two germline ends. The CDR3 runs 16 residues. The CDR3 sequence: CASSQLGGSYNSPLHF. The CDR3 DNA follows: TGTGCCAGCAGCCAACTAGGGGGCTCCTATAATTCACCCCTCCACTTT.

The chain employs TRBV5-1 and TRBJ1-1; the D gene is possibly TRBD1 (5 bases). CDR1 and CDR2 (germline): SGHRS, YFSETQ. The CDR3 covers 13 residues. The germline V and J ends were trimmed by 0 bases and 4 bases, with 7 bases remaining between them. The CDR3 loop is CASSLAGSTEAFF. As DNA, the CDR3 is TGCGCCAGCAGCTTGGCAGGGAGCACTGAAGCTTTCTTT.

V is TRBV10-3 and J is TRBJ1-3, with D hard to call. CDR1 is ENHRY, CDR2 SYGVKD, per germline. Trimming cost V 2 bases and J 0 bases, with 11 bases left between them. The CDR3 consists of 16 residues. Here the CDR3 DNA reads TGTGCCATCAGTGAGCTACCCCGCGACTCTGGAAACACCATATATTTT. This encodes CAISELPRDSGNTIYF.

The CDR3 DNA follows: TGTGCCACCTTAAACCACCAAGACAGGAGTAATGAAAAACTGTTTTTT. Translated, it gives CATLNHQDRSNEKLFF. The chain joins TRBV2 to TRBJ1-4; a weak D match, TRBD1 (6 bases). V was clipped by 10 bases and J by 4 bases, with 22 bases between them. The CDR3 length is 16 residues. Germline CDR1 SNHLY, CDR2 FYNNEI.

The rearrangement links TRBV28 to TRBJ1-1; possibly TRBD1 for D (6 bases). CDR1 MDHEN and CDR2 SYDVKM come from the germline V gene. The V gene lost 6 bases and the J gene lost 11 bases, with 16 bases spanning the gap. The CDR3 has 12 amino acids. This CDR3 reads CASSVEMGGAFF. CDR3 sequence (DNA): TGTGCCAGCAGCGTGGAAATGGGGGGCGCTTTCTTT.

The rearrangement links TRBV2 to TRBJ1-2; unclear D gene. Trimming removed 0 bases from V and 4 bases from J, with 6 bases in between. This CDR3 is built from 13 residues. Germline CDR1 reads SNHLY; CDR2 reads FYNNEI. The DNA of the CDR3 is TGTGCCAGCAGTGAAGCGGGTTCCTATGGCTACACCTTC. Amino acid sequence: CASSEAGSYGYTF.

This clone appeared once. This chain uses TRBV9 with TRBJ1-2; D not resolved. CDR3 length: 14 amino acids. CDR1 SGDLS and CDR2 YYNGEE come from the germline V gene. Between the trimmed V and J ends, which lost 0 bases and 4 bases, there was a span of 10 bases. Here the CDR3 reads CASSVGGGSYGYTF. As DNA, the CDR3 is TGTGCCAGCAGCGTAGGAGGAGGGAGCTATGGCTACACCTTC.

This chain joins TRBV12-3 or TRBV12-4 and TRBJ1-5; D is ambiguous. Trimming pared 6 bases from V and 1 base from J, leaving 7 bases between. This CDR3 is 13 amino acids long. This CDR3 is CASSAASNQPQHF. CDR3 coding DNA: TGTGCCAGCAGCGCGGCCAGCAATCAGCCCCAGCATTTT.

V usage is TRBV2 and J usage is TRBJ2-4; TRBD1 matches at 8 bases. CDR3 size: 15 residues. Germline V gives CDR1 SNHLY, CDR2 FYNNEI. Trimming cost V 10 bases and J 2 bases; bases outside gene matches: 10. The CDR3 DNA sequence: TGTGCCATGACGGACAGGGTTCGTTCCAAAAACATTCAGTACTTC. This codes for CAMTDRVRSKNIQYF.

The chain uses TRBV5-1 and TRBJ1-1, with TRBD1 identical over 8 bases. The length of the CDR3 is 16 residues. Per the germline V gene, CDR1 is SGHRS and CDR2 is YFSETQ. V lost 4 bases and J lost 0; bases outside the gene matches: 8. This chain's CDR3 is CASSTGTGGMNTEAFF. DNA for the CDR3: TGCGCCAGCAGCACCGGGACAGGTGGGATGAACACTGAAGCTTTCTTT.

This clone was observed a single time. The chain has TRBV28 and TRBJ2-7, with unresolved D. V lost 3 bases to trimming and J lost 5 bases, with 14 bases between them. The germline gives CDR1 MDHEN, CDR2 SYDVKM. The CDR3 extends over 14 amino acids. The DNA for the CDR3 is TGTGCCAGCAGTTTCGGTGGCTGGGAAAACGAGCAGTACTTC. Translated: CASSFGGWENEQYF. The full variable domain, with the rest looked up from reference TRBV28 and TRBJ2-7, is DVKVTQSSRYLVKRTGEKVFLECVQDMDHENMFWYRQDPGLGLRLIYFSYDVKMKEKGDIPEGYSVSREKKERFSLILESASTNQTSMYLCASSFGGWENEQYFGPGTRLTVT.